One T cell receptor beta chain is described in this entry. A much larger clone lies one base from this, so it may be a read error. The data stem from a study of blood T cell repertoires in COVID-19. For the study at large: T cells, B-cell-depleted T cells, or PBMCs supplied cDNA or gDNA.

TCRdb's copy holds only in-frame clones and misses some; the assay was immunoSEQ multiplex PCR. The repertoire holds under 300,000 clones, with about four fifths as singletons. Input material: peripheral blood. The TCR sequence derives from a woman aged 50 to 60 who had recovered from COVID-19.

CDR3: CASSPANEKLFF. The CDR3 DNA sequence: TGTGCCAGCAGCCCCGCTAATGAAAAACTGTTTTTT. The rearrangement joins TRBV12-3 or TRBV12-4 to TRBJ1-4, with D uncertain. V was clipped by 6 bases and J by 3 bases, with 5 bases between them. This CDR3 contains 12 residues.